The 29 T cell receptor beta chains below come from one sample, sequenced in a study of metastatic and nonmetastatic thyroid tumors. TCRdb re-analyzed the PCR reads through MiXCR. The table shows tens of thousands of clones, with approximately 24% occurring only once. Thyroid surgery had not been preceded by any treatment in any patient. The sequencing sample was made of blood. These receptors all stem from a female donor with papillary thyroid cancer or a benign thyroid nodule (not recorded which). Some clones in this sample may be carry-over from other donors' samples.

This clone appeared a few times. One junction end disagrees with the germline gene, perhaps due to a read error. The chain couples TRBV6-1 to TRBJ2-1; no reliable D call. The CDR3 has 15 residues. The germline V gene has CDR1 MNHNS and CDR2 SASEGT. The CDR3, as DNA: TGTGCCAGCAGAGAAGGGAATTTAGGTAGCAATGAGCAGTTATTC. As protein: CASREGNLGSNEQLF.

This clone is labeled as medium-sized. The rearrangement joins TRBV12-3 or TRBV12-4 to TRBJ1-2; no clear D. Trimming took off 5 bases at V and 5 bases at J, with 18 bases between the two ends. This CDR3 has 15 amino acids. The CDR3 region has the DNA TGTGCCAGCAGTCAGGCCCGGGGAGGGTCTTATGGCTACACCTTC. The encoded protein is CASSQARGGSYGYTF.

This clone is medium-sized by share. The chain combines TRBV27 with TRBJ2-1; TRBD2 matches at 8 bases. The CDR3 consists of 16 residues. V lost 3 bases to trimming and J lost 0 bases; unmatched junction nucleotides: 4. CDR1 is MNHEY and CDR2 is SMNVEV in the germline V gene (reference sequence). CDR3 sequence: CASSLLAGSSYNEQFF. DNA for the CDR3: TGTGCCAGCAGTTTGTTAGCGGGGAGCTCCTACAATGAGCAGTTCTTC.

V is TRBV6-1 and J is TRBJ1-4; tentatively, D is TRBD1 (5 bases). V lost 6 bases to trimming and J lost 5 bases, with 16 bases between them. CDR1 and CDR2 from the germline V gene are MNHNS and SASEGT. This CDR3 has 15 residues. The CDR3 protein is CASRIPGRRNEKLFF. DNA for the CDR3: TGTGCCAGCAGGATACCGGGACGGAGAAATGAAAAACTGTTTTTT.

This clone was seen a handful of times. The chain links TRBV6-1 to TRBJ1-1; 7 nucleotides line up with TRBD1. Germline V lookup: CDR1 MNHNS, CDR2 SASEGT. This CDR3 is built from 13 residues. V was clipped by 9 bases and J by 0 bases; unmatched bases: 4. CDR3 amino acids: CASGDSMNTEAFF. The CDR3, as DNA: TGTGCCAGTGGGGACAGCATGAACACTGAAGCTTTCTTT.

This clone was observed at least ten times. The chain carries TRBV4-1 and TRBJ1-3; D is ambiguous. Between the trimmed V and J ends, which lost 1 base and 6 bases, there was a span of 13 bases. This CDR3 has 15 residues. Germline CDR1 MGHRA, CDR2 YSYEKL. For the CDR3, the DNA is TGCGCCAGCAGCCAAGCACCAGGTTATATAAACACCATATATTTT. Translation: CASSQAPGYINTIYF.

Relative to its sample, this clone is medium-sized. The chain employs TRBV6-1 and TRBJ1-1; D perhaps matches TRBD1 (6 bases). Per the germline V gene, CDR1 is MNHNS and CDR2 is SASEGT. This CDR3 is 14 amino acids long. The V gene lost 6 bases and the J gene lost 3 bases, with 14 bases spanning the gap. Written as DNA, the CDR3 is TGTGCCAGCAGCCCGGACAGTGGGTACACTGAAGCTTTCTTT. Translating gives CASSPDSGYTEAFF.

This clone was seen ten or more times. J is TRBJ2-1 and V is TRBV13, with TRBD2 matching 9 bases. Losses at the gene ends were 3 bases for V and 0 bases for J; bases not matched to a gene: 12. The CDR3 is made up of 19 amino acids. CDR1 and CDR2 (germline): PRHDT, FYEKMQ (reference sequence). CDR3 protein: CASSLTSGYLGSSYNEQFF. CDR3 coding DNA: TGTGCCAGCAGCTTGACTAGCGGCTACCTCGGAAGCTCCTACAATGAGCAGTTCTTC.

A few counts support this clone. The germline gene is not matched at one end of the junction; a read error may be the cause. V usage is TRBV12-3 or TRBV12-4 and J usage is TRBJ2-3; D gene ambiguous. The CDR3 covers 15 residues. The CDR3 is CASILGHTSTDTQYF. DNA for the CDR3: TGTGCCAGCATTTTAGGTCATACTAGCACAGATACGCAGTATTTT.

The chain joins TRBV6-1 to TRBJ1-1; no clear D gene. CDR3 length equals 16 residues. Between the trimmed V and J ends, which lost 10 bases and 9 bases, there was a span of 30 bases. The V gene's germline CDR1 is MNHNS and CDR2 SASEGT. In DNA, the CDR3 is TGTGCCATCACCCCGTCATCCCGGAGGCGTCAGGTAAAAGCTTTCTTT. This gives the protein CAITPSSRRRQVKAFF.

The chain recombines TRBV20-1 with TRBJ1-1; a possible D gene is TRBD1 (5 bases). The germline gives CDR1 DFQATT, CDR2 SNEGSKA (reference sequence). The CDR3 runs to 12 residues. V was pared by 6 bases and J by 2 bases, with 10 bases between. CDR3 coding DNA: TGCAGTGCCCCCCGGGGCAACACTGAAGCTTTCTTT. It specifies CSAPRGNTEAFF.

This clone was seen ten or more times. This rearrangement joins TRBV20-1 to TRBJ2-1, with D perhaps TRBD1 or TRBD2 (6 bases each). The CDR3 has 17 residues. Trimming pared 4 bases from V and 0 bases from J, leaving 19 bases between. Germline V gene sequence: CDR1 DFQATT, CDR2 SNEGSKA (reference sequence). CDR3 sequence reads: CSAIPGGKDASYNEQFF. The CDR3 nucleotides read TGCAGTGCTATCCCCGGGGGCAAGGACGCCTCCTACAATGAGCAGTTCTTC.

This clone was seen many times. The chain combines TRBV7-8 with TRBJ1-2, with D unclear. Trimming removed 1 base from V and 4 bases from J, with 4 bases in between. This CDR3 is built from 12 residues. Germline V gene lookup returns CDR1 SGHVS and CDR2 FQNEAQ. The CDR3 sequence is CASSLGGYGYTF. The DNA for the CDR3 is TGTGCCAGCAGCTTAGGCGGCTATGGCTACACCTTC.

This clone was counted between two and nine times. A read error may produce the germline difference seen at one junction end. As DNA, the CDR3 is TGTGCCAGCCGGGACAGTGGGGGAACCGTGGAGCTGTTTTTT. Translated, it gives CASRDSGGTVELFF. V is TRBV6-1 and J is TRBJ2-2, with TRBD1 matching 7 bases. Germline-derived CDR1 and CDR2 are MNHNS and SASEGT. The CDR3 consists of 14 residues.

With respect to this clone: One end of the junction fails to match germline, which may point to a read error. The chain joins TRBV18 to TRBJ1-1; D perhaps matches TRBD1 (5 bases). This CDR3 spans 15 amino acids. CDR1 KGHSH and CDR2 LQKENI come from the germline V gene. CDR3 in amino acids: CARSPPTRGDSEALF. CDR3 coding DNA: TGTGCCAGATCGCCACCGACCCGGGGGGACTCTGAGGCTTTATTT.

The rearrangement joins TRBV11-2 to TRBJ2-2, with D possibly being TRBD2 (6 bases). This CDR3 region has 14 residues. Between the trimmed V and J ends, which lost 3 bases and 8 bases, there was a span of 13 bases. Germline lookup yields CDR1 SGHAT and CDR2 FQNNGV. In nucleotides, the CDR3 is TGTGCCAGCAGCTTGCAAGGGAGGCGGGGGGAGCTGTTTTTT. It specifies CASSLQGRRGELFF. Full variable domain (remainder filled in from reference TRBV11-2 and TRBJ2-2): EAGVAQSPRYKIIEKRQSVAFWCNPISGHATLYWYQQILGQGPKLLIQFQNNGVVDDSQLPKDRFSAERLKGVDSTLKIQPAKLEDSAVYLCASSLQGRRGELFFGEGSRLTVL.

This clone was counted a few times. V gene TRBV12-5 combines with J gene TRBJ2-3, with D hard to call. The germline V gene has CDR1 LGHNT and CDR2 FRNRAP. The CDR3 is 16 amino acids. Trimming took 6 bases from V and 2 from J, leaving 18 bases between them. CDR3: CASGPTVQSLTDTQYF. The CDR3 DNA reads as TGTGCTAGTGGCCCCACCGTCCAGAGCCTCACAGATACGCAGTATTTT. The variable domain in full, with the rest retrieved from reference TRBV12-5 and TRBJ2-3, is DARVTQTPRHKVTEMGQEVTMRCQPILGHNTVFWYRQTMMQGLELLAYFRNRAPLDDSGMPKDRFSAEMPDATLATLKIQPSEPRDSAVYFCASGPTVQSLTDTQYFGPGTRLTVL.

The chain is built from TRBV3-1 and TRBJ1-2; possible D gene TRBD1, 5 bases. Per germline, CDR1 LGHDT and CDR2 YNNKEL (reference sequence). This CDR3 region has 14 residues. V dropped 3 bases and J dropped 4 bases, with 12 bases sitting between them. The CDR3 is CASSQDDSPYGYTF. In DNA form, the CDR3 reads TGTGCCAGCAGCCAGGATGACAGCCCCTATGGCTACACCTTC.

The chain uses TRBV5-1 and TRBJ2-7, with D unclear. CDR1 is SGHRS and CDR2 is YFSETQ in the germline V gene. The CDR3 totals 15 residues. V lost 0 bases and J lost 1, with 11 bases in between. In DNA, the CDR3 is TGCGCCAGCAGCTTGGCGCCAGGCCCGTCCTACGAGCAGTACTTC. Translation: CASSLAPGPSYEQYF.

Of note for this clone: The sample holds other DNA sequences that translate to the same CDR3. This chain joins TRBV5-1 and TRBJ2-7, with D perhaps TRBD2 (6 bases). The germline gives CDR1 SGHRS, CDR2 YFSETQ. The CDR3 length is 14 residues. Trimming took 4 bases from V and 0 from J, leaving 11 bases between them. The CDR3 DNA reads TGCGCCAGCAGCCTGGCGGGGAACTCCTACGAGCAGTACTTC. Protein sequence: CASSLAGNSYEQYF.

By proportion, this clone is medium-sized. The CDR3 reads CSAQGTAEAFF. The CDR3 coding sequence is TGCAGTGCTCAAGGGACCGCTGAAGCTTTCTTT. V is TRBV20-1 and J is TRBJ1-1, with D possibly matching TRBD1 (5 bases). The CDR3 length is 11 residues. Trimming pared 5 bases from V and 6 bases from J, leaving 10 bases between. Looked up from germline, CDR1 is DFQATT and CDR2 is SNEGSKA (reference sequence).

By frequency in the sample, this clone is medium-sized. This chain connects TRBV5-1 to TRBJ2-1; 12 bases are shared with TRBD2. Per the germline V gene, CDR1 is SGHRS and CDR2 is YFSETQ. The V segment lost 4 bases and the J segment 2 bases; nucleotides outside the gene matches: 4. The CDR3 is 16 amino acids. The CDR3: CASSAWTSGAYNEQFF. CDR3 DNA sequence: TGCGCCAGCAGCGCCTGGACTAGCGGGGCCTACAATGAGCAGTTCTTC.

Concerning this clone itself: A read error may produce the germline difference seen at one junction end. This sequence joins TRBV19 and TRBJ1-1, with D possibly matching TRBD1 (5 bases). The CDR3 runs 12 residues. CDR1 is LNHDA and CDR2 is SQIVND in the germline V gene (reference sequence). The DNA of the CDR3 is TGTGCCAGTAAAAGGGACCAGGGTGAAGATTTCTTT. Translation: CASKRDQGEDFF.

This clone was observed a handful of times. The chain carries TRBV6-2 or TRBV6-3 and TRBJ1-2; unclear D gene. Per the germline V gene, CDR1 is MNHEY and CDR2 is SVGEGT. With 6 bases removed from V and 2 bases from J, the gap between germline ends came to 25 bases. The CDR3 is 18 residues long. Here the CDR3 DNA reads TGTGCCAGCAGCCGAAAGACGACATGGGTCGCTGGGAACTATGGCTACACCTTC. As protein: CASSRKTTWVAGNYGYTF.

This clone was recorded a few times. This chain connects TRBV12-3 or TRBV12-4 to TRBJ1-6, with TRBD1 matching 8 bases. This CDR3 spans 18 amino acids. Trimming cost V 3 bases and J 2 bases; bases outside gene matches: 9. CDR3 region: CASSFGSGGVPYNSPLHF. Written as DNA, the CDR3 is TGTGCCAGCAGTTTTGGCTCAGGGGGCGTCCCCTATAATTCACCCCTCCACTTT.

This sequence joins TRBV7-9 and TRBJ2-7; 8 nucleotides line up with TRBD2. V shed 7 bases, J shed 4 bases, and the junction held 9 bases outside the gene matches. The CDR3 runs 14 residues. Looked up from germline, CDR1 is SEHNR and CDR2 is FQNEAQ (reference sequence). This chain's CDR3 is CASNSPSGRYEQYF. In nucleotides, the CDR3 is TGTGCCAGCAACTCCCCCAGCGGGAGATACGAGCAGTACTTC.

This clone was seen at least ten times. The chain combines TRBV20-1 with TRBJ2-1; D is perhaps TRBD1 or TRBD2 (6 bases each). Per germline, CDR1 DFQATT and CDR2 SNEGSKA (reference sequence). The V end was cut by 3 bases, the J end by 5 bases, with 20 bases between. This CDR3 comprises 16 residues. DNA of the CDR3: TGCAGTGCTAGTAATGTTGGAGGGGGTATCGACAATGAGCAGTTCTTC. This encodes CSASNVGGGIDNEQFF.

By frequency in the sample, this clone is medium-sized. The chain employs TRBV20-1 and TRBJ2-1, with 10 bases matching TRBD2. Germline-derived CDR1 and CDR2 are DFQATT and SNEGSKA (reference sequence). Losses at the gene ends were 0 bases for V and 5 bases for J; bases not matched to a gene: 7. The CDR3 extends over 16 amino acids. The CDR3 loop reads CSARDPSGRANNEQFF. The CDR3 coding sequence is TGCAGTGCTAGAGATCCGAGCGGGAGGGCAAACAATGAGCAGTTCTTC.

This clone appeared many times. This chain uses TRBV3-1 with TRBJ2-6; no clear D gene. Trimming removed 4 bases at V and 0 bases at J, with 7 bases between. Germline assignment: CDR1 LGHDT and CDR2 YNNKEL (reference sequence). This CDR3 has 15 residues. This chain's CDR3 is CASSPQPSGANVLTF. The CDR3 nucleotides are TGTGCCAGCAGCCCTCAACCCTCTGGGGCCAACGTCCTGACTTTC.